Reported below is one T cell receptor (beta chain). This entry belongs to a study of shared clonotypes between healthy human individuals. The CDR3 covers 14 residues. Germline V gene data show CDR1 as SGDLS and CDR2 as YYNGEE. The V end was cut by 3 bases, the J end by 5 bases, with 9 bases between. The protocol was immunoSEQ multiplex PCR, while the TCRdb copy is restricted to in-frame clones and leaves out a portion. The sample carries roughly 2.5 million clones, approximately 94% recorded once. The sample taken for sequencing was naive CD4+ T cells sorted from blood. Subset reported: CD45RA+ positively selected. This sequence joins TRBV9 and TRBJ1-6, with D uncertain. This TCR came from a man between 18 and 29 years old in good health. For the CDR3, the DNA is TGTGCCAGCAGCGCCCGGGAGAATAATTCACCCCTCCACTTT. It encodes CASSARENNSPLHF.